The rows below give T cell receptor beta chains drawn from one sample of a study of blood T cell repertoires in COVID-19. Repertoires were generated with immunoSEQ multiplex PCR, while TCRdb's copy carries only in-frame clones and drops some. The data contain some 460,000 clones, 87% of them singletons. The material sequenced was PBMCs or T cells enriched from blood (not recorded which). These receptors all stem from a woman under 30 with acute COVID-19. Both conserved end residues are part of each CDR3. D genes are given only for firm matches. Only part of the rows carry a size: once, few, many, or a class if the clone is expanded.

TRBV5-1	TRBJ1-2	once	NA	14	CASSLDRVTYGYTF	TGCGCCAGCAGCTTGGACAGGGTAACCTATGGCTACACCTTC
TRBV7-7	TRBJ2-3	NA	TRBD2	14	CASSLGLAPDTQYF	TGTGCTAGCAGCTTAGGACTAGCTCCAGATACGCAGTATTTT
TRBV7-5	TRBJ2-5	NA	NA	15	CVRSFSGRAPETQYF	TGTGTCAGAAGCTTTAGCGGGAGGGCCCCGGAGACCCAGTACTTC
TRBV7-2	TRBJ2-1	NA	NA	15	CASSLRTGVYNEQFF	TGTGCCAGCAGCCTGCGAACGGGAGTTTATAATGAGCAGTTCTTC
TRBV7-9	TRBJ1-6	once	NA	15	CASSLSRQEYSPLHF	TGTGCCAGCAGCTTATCGAGACAGGAGTATTCACCCCTCCACTTT
TRBV5-4	TRBJ2-5	few	NA	14	CASSKRTDEETQYF	TGTGCCAGCAGCAAAAGGACAGATGAAGAGACCCAGTACTTC
TRBV5-8	TRBJ1-5	few	NA	14	CASSFYRVGQPQHF	TGTGCCAGCAGCTTTTACAGGGTAGGGCAGCCCCAGCATTTT
TRBV6-2/TRBV6-3	TRBJ1-5	NA	NA	19	CASSYSFRSGTGRNQPQHF	TGTGCCAGCAGTTACTCGTTCCGGAGCGGGACGGGACGGAATCAGCCCCAGCATTTT
TRBV23-1	TRBJ1-5	NA	NA	14	CASSQRTVNQPQHF	TGCGCCAGCAGTCAAAGGACAGTCAATCAGCCCCAGCATTTT
TRBV5-1	TRBJ1-4	NA	TRBD1	14	CASSLGTGNEKLFF	TGCGCCAGCAGCTTAGGGACAGGGAATGAAAAACTGTTTTTT
TRBV4-3	TRBJ2-7	NA	NA	13	CASSRDNSYEQYF	TGCGCCAGCAGCCGGGACAACTCCTACGAGCAGTACTTC
TRBV28	TRBJ2-5	NA	NA	16	CASKITSGSDQETQYF	TGTGCCAGCAAAATAACGTCGGGGTCCGATCAAGAGACCCAGTACTTC
TRBV7-3	TRBJ1-6	NA	NA	14	CASSEGGGNSPLHF	TGTGCCAGCAGCGAAGGGGGTGGTAATTCACCCCTCCACTTT
TRBV6-5	TRBJ2-7	NA	TRBD1	14	CASSNPGTDYEQYF	TGTGCCAGCAGTAACCCCGGGACAGACTACGAGCAGTACTTC
TRBV5-1	TRBJ1-4	NA	NA	15	CASSLDPATNEKLFF	TGCGCCAGCAGCTTGGACCCAGCAACTAATGAAAAACTGTTTTTT
TRBV6-2/TRBV6-3	TRBJ2-2	NA	TRBD2	17	CASSSRIAGEDTGELFF	TGTGCCAGCAGTAGTCGGATAGCGGGGGAGGACACCGGGGAGCTGTTTTTT
TRBV4-3	TRBJ1-3	NA	NA	16	CASSQDRPGVGNTIYF	TGCGCCAGCAGCCAAGATCGGCCCGGGGTCGGAAACACCATATATTTT
TRBV11-3	TRBJ2-2	NA	NA	14	CASSRRGNTGELFF	TGTGCCAGCAGCCGCAGGGGTAACACCGGGGAGCTGTTTTTT
TRBV19	TRBJ1-6	NA	NA	15	CASSLPGSQNSPLHF	TGTGCCAGTAGTCTTCCCGGGTCGCAAAATTCACCCCTCCACTTT
TRBV9	TRBJ2-7	NA	NA	15	CASSVASHYSYEQYF	TGTGCCAGCAGCGTAGCCAGCCACTACTCCTACGAGCAGTACTTC
TRBV7-2	TRBJ2-1	NA	TRBD2	16	CASSYPRASGYNEQFF	TGTGCCAGCAGCTACCCTCGAGCTAGCGGCTACAATGAGCAGTTCTTC
TRBV7-8	TRBJ1-5	NA	TRBD1	14	CASSSGTGAQPQHF	TGTGCCAGCAGCTCCGGGACAGGGGCTCAGCCCCAGCATTTT
TRBV7-9	TRBJ2-7	NA	NA	13	CASSTRGGNEQYF	TGTGCCAGCAGCACCAGAGGGGGAAACGAGCAGTACTTC
TRBV7-9	TRBJ1-6	NA	TRBD1	17	CASSFSIRDRDNSPLHF	TGTGCCAGCAGCTTTTCAATCCGGGACAGGGACAATTCACCCCTCCACTTT
TRBV7-9	TRBJ2-7	NA	NA	11	CASRGQYEQYF	TGTGCCAGCAGGGGGCAGTACGAGCAGTACTTC
TRBV9	TRBJ2-1	NA	NA	17	CASSVVERVSSYNEQFF	TGTGCCAGCAGCGTAGTCGAGCGGGTAAGCTCCTACAATGAGCAGTTCTTC
TRBV11-2	TRBJ1-1	NA	NA	14	CASSLAGGGTEAFF	TGTGCCAGCAGCTTAGCGGGGGGCGGCACTGAAGCTTTCTTT
TRBV9	TRBJ1-6	NA	TRBD1	15	CASSVGTVTMSPLHF	TGTGCCAGCAGCGTCGGGACAGTCACCATGTCACCCCTCCACTTT
TRBV6-5	TRBJ1-5	once	NA	16	CASSYSYGRGNQPQHF	TGTGCCAGCAGTTACTCATACGGTCGGGGCAATCAGCCCCAGCATTTT